These 17 T cell receptor beta chains came from one sample sequenced in a study of cytomegalovirus exposure and HLA in healthy donors. The study ran its PCR with 60 Vbeta and 13 Jbeta primers. Libraries were prepared by immunoSEQ multiplex PCR; TCRdb keeps only in-frame clonotypes and omits some of them. This table holds approximately 130,000 clones, approximately 78% found once. The sequenced sample was PBMCs. These receptors came from a woman aged 40 to 50 in good health and CMV-seropositive.

A note on this clone: Relative to the germline gene, one junction end is altered; a read error may explain this. This chain links TRBV9 with TRBJ2-7; D not certain. CDR1 SGDLS and CDR2 YYNGEE come from the germline V gene. The CDR3 is 15 residues long. The CDR3 region is CASSAQLGPSHEQYF. CDR3 DNA sequence: TGTGCCAGCAGCGCCCAGCTAGGCCCCTCCCACGAGCAGTACTTC.

The chain recombines TRBV28 with TRBJ1-5; TRBD1 agrees at 8 bases. Germline V CDR1 and CDR2: MDHEN, SYDVKM. V shed 5 bases and J 6 bases; nucleotides not matched to a gene: 6. The CDR3 has 14 residues. CDR3 DNA: TGTGCCAGCAGTCCCGGACAGGGAGGTCAGCCCCAGCATTTT. It translates to CASSPGQGGQPQHF.

The sample holds a few counts of this clone. V gene TRBV25-1 combines with J gene TRBJ1-1; the D is unclear. V was trimmed by 3 bases and J by 7 bases, leaving 3 bases between them. This CDR3 contains 10 residues. Germline V gene data show CDR1 as MGHDK and CDR2 as SYGVNS. This chain's CDR3 is CASSDSEAFF. CDR3 DNA sequence: TGTGCCAGCAGTGATAGTGAAGCTTTCTTT.

Only one count was recorded for this clone. The chain combines TRBV19 with TRBJ1-5, with TRBD1 matching 7 bases. The V gene end was trimmed by 3 bases and the J gene end by 6 bases; junction bases not matched to a gene: 2. The CDR3 sequence is 13 residues long. The germline CDR1 and CDR2 sequences are LNHDA and SQIVND (reference sequence). The CDR3 loop is CASSIQGGQPQHF. In DNA form, the CDR3 reads TGTGCCAGTAGTATCCAGGGGGGTCAGCCCCAGCATTTT.

The chain employs TRBV12-5 and TRBJ2-5; TRBD1 matches 7 bases. V lost 6 bases, J lost 3 bases, and 7 bases stayed unmatched. The CDR3 runs 14 residues. Germline values: CDR1 LGHNT, CDR2 FRNRAP. The CDR3 loop reads CASGTGTAEETQYF. The DNA for the CDR3 is TGTGCTAGTGGAACCGGGACAGCAGAAGAGACCCAGTACTTC. The whole variable domain, filled in from reference TRBV12-5 and TRBJ2-5, reads DARVTQTPRHKVTEMGQEVTMRCQPILGHNTVFWYRQTMMQGLELLAYFRNRAPLDDSGMPKDRFSAEMPDATLATLKIQPSEPRDSAVYFCASGTGTAEETQYFGPGTRLLVL.

Regarding this clone: A junction boundary mismatches the germline segment, possibly from a read error. The chain has TRBV6-1 and TRBJ1-1, with TRBD1 matching over 10 bases. The CDR3 covers 11 residues. CDR1 is MNHNS, CDR2 SASEGT, per germline. In DNA form, the CDR3 reads TGTGCCAGCAGTAACGGACAGGGGGGTCTCTTT. It encodes CASSNGQGGLF.

CDR3 region: CASSPPGQGAHQPQHF. The CDR3 nucleotides read TGTGCCAGCAGCCCCCCGGGACAGGGGGCCCATCAGCCCCAGCATTTT. V usage is TRBV21-1 and J usage is TRBJ1-5; the table names TRBD1, a call not compared with the DNA. TRBV21-1 is noted as a pseudogene. This CDR3 is 16 amino acids long.

This clone was found a few times. The chain recombines TRBV19 with TRBJ1-4, with D tentatively TRBD1 (5 bases). V was trimmed by 6 bases and J by 0 bases, leaving 14 bases between them. The CDR3 totals 16 residues. Looked up from germline, CDR1 is LNHDA and CDR2 is SQIVND (reference sequence). In DNA, the CDR3 is TGTGCCAGTAGCTGGTCAGGGCCAGCAACTAATGAAAAACTGTTTTTT. Its translation: CASSWSGPATNEKLFF.

This clone was counted once. J is TRBJ2-2 and V is TRBV19; 7 bases match TRBD1. The V and J ends lost 7 bases and 6 bases, in that order; junction bases with no gene match: 14. CDR1 and CDR2 (germline): LNHDA, SQIVND (reference sequence). This CDR3 contains 16 residues. The DNA of the CDR3 is TGTGCCAGTATCTTGAAAGGGGGCGCATTCGCCGGGGAGCTGTTTTTT. Translating gives CASILKGGAFAGELFF. Complete variable domain (other parts from reference TRBV19 and TRBJ2-2): DGGITQSPKYLFRKEGQNVTLSCEQNLNHDAMYWYRQDPGQGLRLIYYSQIVNDFQKGDIAEGYSVSREKKESFPLTVTSAQKNPTAFYLCASILKGGAFAGELFFGEGSRLTVL.

This chain links TRBV5-4 with TRBJ2-3; 9 nucleotides match TRBD1. CDR1 is SGHNT and CDR2 is YYREEE in the germline V gene (reference sequence). This CDR3 is built from 15 residues. V was clipped by 0 bases and J by 5 bases; unmatched bases: 4. Written as DNA, the CDR3 is TGTGCCAGCAGCTTGGAAGGACAGGGGTTAGATACGCAGTATTTT. This gives the protein CASSLEGQGLDTQYF.

The chain carries TRBV6-1 and TRBJ2-7, with 12 positions matching TRBD1. Germline trimming cut 3 bases from V and 4 bases from J; bases unmatched to any gene: 7. The CDR3 covers 16 residues. Germline V gene data show CDR1 as MNHNS and CDR2 as SASEGT. This CDR3 reads CASSDFGTGGKYEQYF. CDR3 nucleotide sequence: TGTGCCAGCAGTGACTTTGGGACAGGGGGCAAATACGAGCAGTACTTC.

This clone occurred a few times. The chain links TRBV6-5 to TRBJ2-5; 7 bases fit TRBD1. Trimming cost V 5 bases and J 5 bases; bases outside gene matches: 11. The CDR3 is made up of 15 amino acids. Germline lookup yields CDR1 MNHEY and CDR2 SVGAGI. CDR3: CASSNGQAVGETQYF. The CDR3 DNA reads as TGTGCCAGCAGTAACGGACAGGCGGTTGGGGAGACCCAGTACTTC.

The J gene is TRBJ1-6, the V gene TRBV5-6; D is perhaps TRBD1 (5 bases). The CDR3 runs 16 residues. The germline V gene encodes CDR1 SGHDT and CDR2 YYEEEE. V shed 0 bases and J shed 1 base, with 8 bases lying between them. CDR3 bases: TGTGCCAGCAGCTTGGACCAGGGATCCTATAATTCACCCCTCCACTTT. This codes for CASSLDQGSYNSPLHF.

The chain is built from TRBV7-2 and TRBJ2-5; the match to TRBD1 covers 9 bases. Germline-derived CDR1 and CDR2 are SGHTA and FQGNSA. CDR3 length: 17 amino acids. The trim removed 5 bases at V and 2 bases at J, leaving 12 bases unmatched. This chain's CDR3 is CASSRIDRGSVQETQYF. CDR3 bases: TGTGCCAGCAGCCGCATAGACAGGGGGTCTGTTCAAGAGACCCAGTACTTC.

This chain joins TRBV9 and TRBJ1-6; a weak D match, TRBD1 (5 bases). The germline V and J ends were trimmed by 4 bases and 10 bases, with 18 bases remaining between them. Germline V gene data show CDR1 as SGDLS and CDR2 as YYNGEE. This CDR3 contains 15 residues. The CDR3 reads CASSLGGALGSPLHF. The CDR3 DNA follows: TGTGCCAGCAGCCTCGGAGGGGCACTTGGGTCACCCCTCCACTTT.

The V and J genes are TRBV4-1 and TRBJ1-1; 10 nucleotides match TRBD1. V lost 0 bases, J lost 8 bases, and 6 bases stayed unmatched. CDR3 length equals 15 residues. The germline gives CDR1 MGHRA, CDR2 YSYEKL. CDR3 sequence reads: CASSQEGDRGREAFF. CDR3 bases: TGCGCCAGCAGCCAAGAAGGAGACAGGGGGCGAGAAGCTTTCTTT.

The chain carries TRBV6-5 and TRBJ2-1, with a possible D match to TRBD1 (6 bases). Germline assignment: CDR1 MNHEY and CDR2 SVGAGI. CDR3 length: 15 amino acids. Trimming shortened V by 6 bases and J by 4 bases, and 16 bases separated the two germline ends. The CDR3 region is CASRLHGQLYNEQFF. CDR3 DNA: TGTGCCAGCAGGCTCCACGGACAGTTATACAATGAGCAGTTCTTC.